These 10 T cell receptor beta chains share one sample of origin, sequenced in a study of T cells in localized non-small cell lung cancer. Assay: immunoSEQ multiplex PCR; the TCRdb copy retains only in-frame clones and omits some. Of fewer than 40,000 clones listed, around 84% were seen once; the top ten hold 4% to 5%. This sample comprised peripheral blood, obtained before any cancer treatment. The receptors were gathered from a male donor older than 55 with stage III lung adenocarcinoma.

The gene calls are TRBV6-5 and TRBJ1-5; D ambiguous. Germline V gene data show CDR1 as MNHEY and CDR2 as SVGAGI. Trimming pared 5 bases from V and 9 bases from J, leaving 8 bases between. CDR3 length: 11 residues. CDR3 in DNA: TGTGCCAGCAGTAGGGAACCGCCCCAGCATTTT. Encoded protein: CASSREPPQHF.

The gene calls are TRBV9 and TRBJ2-2; TRBD2 might be the D (6 bases). Germline assignment: CDR1 SGDLS and CDR2 YYNGEE. The germline V and J ends were trimmed by 9 bases and 3 bases, with 15 bases remaining between them. The CDR3 contains 14 residues. The CDR3, as DNA: TGTGCCACCGGGACTTACATGGACACCGGGGAGCTGTTTTTT. This encodes CATGTYMDTGELFF. The whole variable domain, remainder taken from reference TRBV9 and TRBJ2-2, is DSGVTQTPKHLITATGQRVTLRCSPRSGDLSVYWYQQSLDQGLQFLIQYYNGEERAKGNILERFSAQQFPDLHSELNLSSLELGDSALYFCATGTYMDTGELFFGEGSRLTVL.

CDR3 sequence (DNA): TGCAGTGCGGGACAGGGACAGACCCAGTACTTC. Its translation is CSAGQGQTQYF. V gene TRBV20-1 combines with J gene TRBJ2-5; 9 bases match TRBD1. The CDR3 totals 11 residues. CDR1 and CDR2 from the germline V gene are DFQATT and SNEGSKA (reference sequence). The V and J ends lost 6 bases and 6 bases, in that order; junction bases with no gene match: 2.

The chain couples TRBV6-6 to TRBJ2-7; 9 bases map to TRBD1. V shed 5 bases, J shed 5 bases, and the junction held 10 bases outside the gene matches. The germline CDR1 and CDR2 sequences are MNHNY and SVGAGI (reference sequence). The CDR3 runs to 15 residues. The CDR3 DNA sequence: TGTGCCAGCAGTAACCCCGGGACAGGGCTGAACGAGCAGTACTTC. Its translation is CASSNPGTGLNEQYF.

V usage is TRBV5-6 and J usage is TRBJ1-3; D remains unclear. Germline V gene sequence: CDR1 SGHDT, CDR2 YYEEEE. The ends were cut back, 0 bases at V and 4 bases at J, with 2 bases in the middle. The CDR3 length is 12 residues. This chain's CDR3 is CASSLGGNTIYF. Here the CDR3 DNA reads TGTGCCAGCAGCTTGGGGGGAAACACCATATATTTT.

This chain joins TRBV11-3 and TRBJ2-1; D tentatively fits TRBD1 or TRBD2 (5 bases each). The CDR3 loop spans 13 amino acids. Germline CDR1 is SGHNT and CDR2 is YENEEA. V was pared by 5 bases and J by 7 bases, with 12 bases between. CDR3 nucleotide sequence: TGTGCCAGCAGCCCTATGGGGGTGAATGAGCAGTTCTTC. Its protein product is CASSPMGVNEQFF. The complete variable domain, with remaining parts taken from reference TRBV11-3 and TRBJ2-1, reads EAGVVQSPRYKIIEKKQPVAFWCNPISGHNTLYWYLQNLGQGPELLIRYENEEAVDDSQLPKDRFSAERLKGVDSTLKIQPAELGDSAVYLCASSPMGVNEQFFGPGTRLTVL.

The J gene is TRBJ2-7, the V gene TRBV28; 10 positions match TRBD2. Germline V CDR1 and CDR2: MDHEN, SYDVKM. After removal of 3 bases from V and 3 bases from J, the junction contained 8 bases not matched to a gene. The CDR3 length is 16 residues. CDR3 amino acids: CASSFPVLAGRYEQYF. DNA of the CDR3: TGTGCCAGCAGTTTCCCCGTACTAGCGGGGCGCTACGAGCAGTACTTC.

J is TRBJ2-5 and V is TRBV5-1, with TRBD1 matching 8 bases. V lost 4 bases and J lost 4; bases outside the gene matches: 6. The germline CDR1 and CDR2 sequences are SGHRS and YFSETQ. CDR3 size: 14 residues. The CDR3 sequence: CASSHDRGSETQYF. DNA of the CDR3: TGCGCCAGCAGCCATGACAGGGGATCAGAGACCCAGTACTTC.

The V call is TRBV19, the J call TRBJ2-1, with TRBD1 as a possible D gene (8 bases). The CDR3 extends over 15 amino acids. Germline loops: CDR1 LNHDA, CDR2 SQIVND (reference sequence). Trimming stripped 7 bases from V and 5 bases from J, with 18 bases between. The CDR3 DNA reads as TGTGCCAGTACCACCGGGGGGACAGGAAACAATGAGCAGTTCTTC. The encoded protein is CASTTGGTGNNEQFF.

This clone was counted a single time. The chain is built from TRBV10-3 and TRBJ1-5, with D possibly being TRBD1 (6 bases). CDR3 size: 15 residues. With 3 bases removed from V and 5 bases from J, the gap between germline ends came to 14 bases. Germline values: CDR1 ENHRY, CDR2 SYGVKD. The DNA of the CDR3 is TGTGCCATCAGTGAAGGAGGGGGGAGTGATCAGCCCCAGCATTTT. The encoded protein is CAISEGGGSDQPQHF.